What follows are 11 T cell receptor beta chains derived from one specimen sequenced in a study of T cell repertoires in cytomegalovirus infection. Their antigens are not known. TCRdb re-analysed the reads in MiXCR, keeping a single row per CDR3 protein. The sample contains about 340,000 distinct CDR3 sequences, roughly 28% of which appear only once. This specimen was cultured PBMCs, taken from culture after CMV antigen stimulation. Receptors were obtained from a human donor in good health (CMV status not recorded). Some clones in this sample may be carry-over from other donors' samples.

This clonotype was picked up a small number of times. The J gene is TRBJ2-1, the V gene TRBV12-3 or TRBV12-4, with TRBD1 as a possible D gene (6 bases). This CDR3 spans 14 amino acids. V lost 6 bases, J lost 3 bases, and 12 bases lay in between. CDR3 region: CASSRLTGYNEQFF. As DNA, the CDR3 is TGTGCCAGCAGCCGTCTGACAGGCTACAATGAGCAGTTCTTC.

Ten or more counts support this clonotype. The CDR3 spells CASSQGTGGVGNQPQHF. The CDR3 DNA sequence: TGTGCCAGCAGCCAAGGGACAGGGGGCGTGGGGAATCAGCCCCAGCATTTT. J is TRBJ1-5 and V is TRBV7-6; 12 nucleotides line up with TRBD1. The V segment lost 5 bases and the J segment 4 bases; nucleotides outside the gene matches: 9. The CDR3 runs to 17 residues. Germline V gives CDR1 SGHVS, CDR2 FNYEAQ.

This clonotype was counted only a few times. The rearrangement joins TRBV14 to TRBJ2-3; TRBD2 agrees at 8 bases. The CDR3 is 18 residues long. J gave up 2 bases and V 0 bases, and 10 bases lay outside the gene matches. The germline V gene has CDR1 SGHDN and CDR2 FVKESK. CDR3 in DNA: TGTGCCAGCAGCCAAGATCGGGGGGGACTTGGATACACAGATACGCAGTATTTT. Its translation is CASSQDRGGLGYTDTQYF.

This chain links TRBV5-1 with TRBJ2-7, with 8 bases fitting TRBD1. V shed 0 bases, J shed 2 bases, and the junction held 10 bases outside the gene matches. The CDR3 is made up of 17 amino acids. Per the germline V gene, CDR1 is SGHRS and CDR2 is YFSETQ. DNA for the CDR3: TGCGCCAGCAGCTTGGCCCCCCTCGGGACAGGAGCCTACGAGCAGTACTTC. Translated: CASSLAPLGTGAYEQYF.

There are many counts of this clonotype. The V call is TRBV2, the J call TRBJ2-2; 15 bases map to TRBD2. The CDR3 sequence is 15 residues long. Trimming at V came to 7 bases and at J to 6 bases, leaving 3 bases not matched to a gene. CDR1 and CDR2 from the germline V gene are SNHLY and FYNNEI. CDR3 DNA sequence: TGTGCCAGCACTCGGACTAGCGGGAGGGCCGGGGAGCTGTTTTTT. It yields the protein CASTRTSGRAGELFF.

The chain employs TRBV7-2 and TRBJ1-2; D gene ambiguous. Trimming took off 6 bases at V and 4 bases at J, with 15 bases between the two ends. The V gene's germline CDR1 is SGHTA and CDR2 FQGNSA. The CDR3 is 14 residues long. The CDR3 is CASRPTPSGYGYTF. CDR3 DNA: TGTGCCAGCAGGCCCACCCCGTCCGGCTATGGCTACACCTTC.

V gene TRBV15 combines with J gene TRBJ2-7; TRBD1 matches 8 bases. The CDR3 runs 15 residues. V was clipped by 2 bases and J by 11 bases; unmatched bases: 14. Germline loops: CDR1 LNHNV, CDR2 YYDKDF (reference sequence). CDR3 DNA sequence: TGTGCCACCAGCAGAACCGAGGACAGGGATGGTATGGAGTACTTC. This codes for CATSRTEDRDGMEYF.

The chain is built from TRBV19 and TRBJ2-1; a weak D match, TRBD2 (5 bases). There are 12 residues in the CDR3. Germline loops: CDR1 LNHDA, CDR2 SQIVND (reference sequence). Trimming cost V 4 bases and J 7 bases, with 8 bases left between them. This CDR3 reads CASSNPGNEQFF. As DNA, the CDR3 is TGTGCCAGTAGTAACCCGGGAAATGAGCAGTTCTTC.

This clonotype was found a few times. The V and J genes are TRBV25-1 and TRBJ2-2; the D call may be TRBD1 or TRBD2 (6 bases each). The CDR3 has 17 amino acids. The ends were cut back, 4 bases at V and 7 bases at J, with 22 bases in the middle. Germline loops: CDR1 MGHDK, CDR2 SYGVNS. This CDR3 is CASSGPSGAEGGGELFF. As DNA, the CDR3 is TGTGCCAGCAGTGGACCTTCCGGGGCGGAGGGGGGCGGGGAGCTGTTTTTT.

The CDR3 nucleotides are TGTGCCAGCAGGCAATACTTACAGGGGGGAGTCGGTCAGCCCCAGCATTTT. Translated: CASRQYLQGGVGQPQHF. The chain uses TRBV27 and TRBJ1-5; 8 nucleotides align to TRBD1. This CDR3 comprises 17 residues. The germline V gene encodes CDR1 MNHEY and CDR2 SMNVEV (reference sequence). The J segment lost 6 bases and the V segment lost 6 bases, leaving 16 bases of the junction unmatched.

This clonotype was recorded a few times. A much larger clone lies one base from this, so it may be a read error. The J gene is TRBJ2-3, the V gene TRBV7-2; 9 bases match TRBD2. V lost 4 bases to trimming and J lost 6 bases; unmatched junction nucleotides: 8. Germline loops: CDR1 SGHTA, CDR2 FQGNSA. This CDR3 has 15 amino acids. The CDR3 protein is CASSWGGGGVDTQYF. The DNA for the CDR3 is TGTGCCAGCAGCTGGGGGGGCGGGGGGGTCGATACGCAGTATTTT.